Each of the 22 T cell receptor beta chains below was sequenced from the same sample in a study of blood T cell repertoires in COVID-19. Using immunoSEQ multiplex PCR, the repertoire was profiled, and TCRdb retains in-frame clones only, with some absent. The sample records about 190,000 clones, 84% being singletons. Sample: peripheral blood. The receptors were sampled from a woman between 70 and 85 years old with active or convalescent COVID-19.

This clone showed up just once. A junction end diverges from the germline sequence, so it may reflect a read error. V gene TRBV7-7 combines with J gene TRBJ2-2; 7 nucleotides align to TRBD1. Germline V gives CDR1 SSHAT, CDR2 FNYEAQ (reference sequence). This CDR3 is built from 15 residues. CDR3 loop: CASSPTGDLAGELFF. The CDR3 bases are TGTGCTAGCAGCCCAACAGGGGATCTCGCCGGGGAGCTGTTTTTT.

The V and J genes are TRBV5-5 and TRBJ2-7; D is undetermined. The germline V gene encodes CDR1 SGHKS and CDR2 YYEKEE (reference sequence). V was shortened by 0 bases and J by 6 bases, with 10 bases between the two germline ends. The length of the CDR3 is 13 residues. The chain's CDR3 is CASSLGVGLEQYF. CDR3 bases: TGTGCCAGCAGCTTGGGGGTTGGGCTCGAGCAGTACTTC.

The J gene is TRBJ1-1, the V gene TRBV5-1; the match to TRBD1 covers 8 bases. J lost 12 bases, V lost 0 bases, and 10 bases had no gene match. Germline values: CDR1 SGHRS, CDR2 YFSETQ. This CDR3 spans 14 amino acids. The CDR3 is CASSLAGGTGDTFF. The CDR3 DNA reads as TGCGCCAGCAGCTTGGCGGGCGGGACAGGCGATACTTTCTTT.

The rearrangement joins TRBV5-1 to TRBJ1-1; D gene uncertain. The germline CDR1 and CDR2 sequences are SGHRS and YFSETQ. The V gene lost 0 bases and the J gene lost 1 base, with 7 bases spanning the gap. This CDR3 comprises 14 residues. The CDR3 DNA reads TGCGCCAGCAGCTTGGGAGGAAAGAACACTGAAGCTTTCTTT. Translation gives CASSLGGKNTEAFF.

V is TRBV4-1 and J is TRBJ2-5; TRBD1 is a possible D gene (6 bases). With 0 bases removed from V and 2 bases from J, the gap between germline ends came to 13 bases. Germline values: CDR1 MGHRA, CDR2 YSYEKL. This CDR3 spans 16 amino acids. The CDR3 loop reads CASSQDPGQNQETQYF. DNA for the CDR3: TGCGCCAGCAGCCAAGACCCCGGACAGAATCAAGAGACCCAGTACTTC.

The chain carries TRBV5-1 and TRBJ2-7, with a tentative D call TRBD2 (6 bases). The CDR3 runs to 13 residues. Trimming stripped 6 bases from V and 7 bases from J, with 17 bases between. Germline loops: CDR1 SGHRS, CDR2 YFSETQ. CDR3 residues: CASTFPGGGEQYF. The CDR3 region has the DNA TGCGCCAGCACCTTTCCCGGGGGAGGAGAGCAGTACTTC.

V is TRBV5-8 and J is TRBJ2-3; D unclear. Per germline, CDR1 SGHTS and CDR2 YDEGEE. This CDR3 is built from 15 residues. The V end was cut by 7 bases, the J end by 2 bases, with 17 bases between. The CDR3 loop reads CASPAGAPSTDTQYF. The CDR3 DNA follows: TGTGCCAGCCCTGCCGGAGCCCCATCCACAGATACGCAGTATTTT.

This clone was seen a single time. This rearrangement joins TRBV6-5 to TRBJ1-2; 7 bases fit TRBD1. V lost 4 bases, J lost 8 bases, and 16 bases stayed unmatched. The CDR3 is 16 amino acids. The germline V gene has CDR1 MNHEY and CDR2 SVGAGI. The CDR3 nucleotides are TGTGCCAGCAGTTGGAGTGTACTGGGCCAGGGGGGAGGCTACACCTTC. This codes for CASSWSVLGQGGGYTF.

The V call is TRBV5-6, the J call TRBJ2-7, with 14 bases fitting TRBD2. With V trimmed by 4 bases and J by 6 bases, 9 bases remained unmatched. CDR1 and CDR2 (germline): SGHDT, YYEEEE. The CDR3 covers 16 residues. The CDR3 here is CASSQDRLAGGLEQYF. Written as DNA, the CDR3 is TGTGCCAGCAGCCAAGACCGACTAGCGGGAGGGCTCGAGCAGTACTTC. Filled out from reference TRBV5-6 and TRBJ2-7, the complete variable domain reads DAGVTQSPTHLIKTRGQQVTLRCSPKSGHDTVSWYQQALGQGPQFIFQYYEEEERQRGNFPDRFSGHQFPNYSSELNVNALLLGDSALYLCASSQDRLAGGLEQYFGPGTRLTVT.

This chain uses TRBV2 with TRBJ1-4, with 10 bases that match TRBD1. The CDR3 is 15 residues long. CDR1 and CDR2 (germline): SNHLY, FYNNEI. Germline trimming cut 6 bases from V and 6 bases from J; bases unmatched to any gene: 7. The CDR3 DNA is TGTGCCAGCAGGCGACAGGGGGCTCAGGATGAAAAACTGTTTTTT. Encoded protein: CASRRQGAQDEKLFF.

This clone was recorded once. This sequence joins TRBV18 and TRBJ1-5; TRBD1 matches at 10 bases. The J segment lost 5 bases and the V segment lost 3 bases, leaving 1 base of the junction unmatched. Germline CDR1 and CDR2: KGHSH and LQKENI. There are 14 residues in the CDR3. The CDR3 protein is CASSPGTGDQPQHF. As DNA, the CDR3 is TGTGCCAGCTCACCTGGGACAGGGGATCAGCCCCAGCATTTT.

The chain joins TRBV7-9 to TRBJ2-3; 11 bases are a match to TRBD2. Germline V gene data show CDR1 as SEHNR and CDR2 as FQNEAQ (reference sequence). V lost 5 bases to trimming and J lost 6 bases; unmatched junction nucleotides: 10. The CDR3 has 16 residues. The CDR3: CASSRIAGGPKDTQYF. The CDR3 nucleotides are TGTGCCAGCAGCCGAATAGCGGGAGGGCCTAAGGATACGCAGTATTTT.

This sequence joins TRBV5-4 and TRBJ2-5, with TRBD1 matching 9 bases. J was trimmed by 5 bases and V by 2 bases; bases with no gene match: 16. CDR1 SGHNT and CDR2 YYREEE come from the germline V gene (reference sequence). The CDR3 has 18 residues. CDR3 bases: TGTGCCAGCAGCTTCCTCTGGGACAGGGATACCTTGAGGGAGACCCAGTACTTC. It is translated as CASSFLWDRDTLRETQYF.

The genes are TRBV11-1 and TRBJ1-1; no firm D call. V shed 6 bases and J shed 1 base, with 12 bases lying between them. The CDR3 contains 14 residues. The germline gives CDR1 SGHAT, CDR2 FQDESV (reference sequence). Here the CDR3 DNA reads TGTGCCAGCAGGTACGTCGGAGGGAACACTGAAGCTTTCTTT. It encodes CASRYVGGNTEAFF.

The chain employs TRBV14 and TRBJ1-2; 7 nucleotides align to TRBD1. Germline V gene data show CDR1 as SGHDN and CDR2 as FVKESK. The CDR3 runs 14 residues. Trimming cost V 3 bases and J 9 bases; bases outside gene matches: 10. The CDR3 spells CASSQSGGTGSYTF. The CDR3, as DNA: TGTGCCAGCAGCCAGTCAGGGGGGACTGGGAGCTACACCTTC.

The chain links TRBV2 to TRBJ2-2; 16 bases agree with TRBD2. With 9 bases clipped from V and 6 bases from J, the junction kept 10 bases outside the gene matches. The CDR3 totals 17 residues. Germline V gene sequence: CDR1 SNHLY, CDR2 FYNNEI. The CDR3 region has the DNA TGTGCCAGACAGGGGACTAGCGGGAGGGCCGGTCCCGGGGAGCTGTTTTTT. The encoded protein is CARQGTSGRAGPGELFF.

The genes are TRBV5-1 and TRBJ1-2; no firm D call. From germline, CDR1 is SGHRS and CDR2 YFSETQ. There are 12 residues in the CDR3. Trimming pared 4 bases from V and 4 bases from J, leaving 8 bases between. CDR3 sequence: CASSPNSYGYTF. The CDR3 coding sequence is TGCGCCAGCAGCCCCAACAGCTATGGCTACACCTTC.

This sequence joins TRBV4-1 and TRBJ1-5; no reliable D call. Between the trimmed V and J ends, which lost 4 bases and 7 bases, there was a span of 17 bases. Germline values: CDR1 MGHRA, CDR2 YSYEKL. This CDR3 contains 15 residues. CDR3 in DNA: TGCGCCAGCAGCCGCGGGATCGGGGAGGACCAGCCCCAGCATTTT. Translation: CASSRGIGEDQPQHF.

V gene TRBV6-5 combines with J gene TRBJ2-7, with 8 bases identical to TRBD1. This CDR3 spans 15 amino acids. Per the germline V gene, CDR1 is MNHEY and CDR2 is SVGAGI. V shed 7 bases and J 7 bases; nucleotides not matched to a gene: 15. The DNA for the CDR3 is TGTGCCAGCAATCCCATGGGGACAGGTAAGGTGGAGCAGTACTTC. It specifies CASNPMGTGKVEQYF.

The CDR3 bases are TGTGCCAGCAGCCGCGGGACTAGCAATGAGCAGTTCTTC. Translation gives CASSRGTSNEQFF. V is TRBV3-1 (or the pseudogene TRBV3-2) and J is TRBJ2-1; 8 bases are a match to TRBD2. Germline V gene data show CDR1 as LGHDT and CDR2 as YNNKEL (reference sequence). The V and J ends lost 4 bases and 6 bases, in that order; junction bases with no gene match: 2. The CDR3 runs to 13 residues.

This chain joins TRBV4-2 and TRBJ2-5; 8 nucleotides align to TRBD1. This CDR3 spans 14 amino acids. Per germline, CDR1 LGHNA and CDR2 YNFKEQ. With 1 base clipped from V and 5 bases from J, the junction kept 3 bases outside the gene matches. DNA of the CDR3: TGTGCCAGCAGCCAAGGACAGGGGTTGGAGACCCAGTACTTC. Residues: CASSQGQGLETQYF.

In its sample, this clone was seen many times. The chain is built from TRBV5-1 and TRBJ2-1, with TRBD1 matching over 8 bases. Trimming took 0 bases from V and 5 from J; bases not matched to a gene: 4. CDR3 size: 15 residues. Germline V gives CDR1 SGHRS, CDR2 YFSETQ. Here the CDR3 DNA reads TGCGCCAGCAGCTTGGAGGGACAGGCAAACAATGAGCAGTTCTTC. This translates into CASSLEGQANNEQFF.